A selection of T cell receptor beta chains follows, all from one sample in a study of OX40 agonist ivuxolimab in advanced cancers. Only in-frame clones appear in the TCRdb table, and some are missing; sequencing was by immunoSEQ multiplex PCR. The sample shows some 61,000 clones, 75% to 80% of them seen only once. Sequencing used CD4+ or CD8+ T cells sorted from blood, obtained in a trial of the OX40 agonist ivuxolimab. The source is an adult with an advanced solid tumor such as melanoma, head and neck, liver or kidney cancer. Each CDR3 is given without its conserved first and last residue. Fields, in order: V gene, CDR3 length, D gene, CDR3 protein. D genes are given only for firm matches.

V gene: TRBV5-1
CDR3 length: 11
D gene: .
CDR3 protein: ASSLSASYEQY

V gene: TRBV28
CDR3 length: 12
D gene: TRBD1
CDR3 protein: ASSPPDRVREQY

V gene: TRBV30
CDR3 length: 11
D gene: .
CDR3 protein: AWSVRERAPLH

V gene: TRBV29-1
CDR3 length: 12
D gene: TRBD1
CDR3 protein: SVTGTGGWNEQF

V gene: TRBV21-1
CDR3 length: 12
D gene: .
CDR3 protein: ASSKTWWGNGYT

V gene: TRBV6-1
CDR3 length: 10
D gene: TRBD1
CDR3 protein: ASSGDRYGYT

V gene: TRBV7-9
CDR3 length: 13
D gene: .
CDR3 protein: ASSLELGSGYGYT

V gene: TRBV2
CDR3 length: 12
D gene: .
CDR3 protein: ASSESVVNQPQH

V gene: TRBV18
CDR3 length: 12
D gene: .
CDR3 protein: ASSPGVQNTEAF

V gene: TRBV7-9
CDR3 length: 12
D gene: .
CDR3 protein: ASSLATAYTEAF

V gene: TRBV19
CDR3 length: 12
D gene: TRBD1
CDR3 protein: ASRNRGSSGELF

V gene: TRBV6-5
CDR3 length: 14
D gene: TRBD1
CDR3 protein: ASSYSTGGVTGELF

V gene: TRBV6-1
CDR3 length: 9
D gene: .
CDR3 protein: ASGITDTQY

V gene: TRBV15
CDR3 length: 12
D gene: .
CDR3 protein: ATSRDRAPYEQY

V gene: TRBV19
CDR3 length: 14
D gene: TRBD2
CDR3 protein: ASSRPLAGWHNEQF

V gene: TRBV5-1
CDR3 length: 11
D gene: .
CDR3 protein: ASSLQYQETQY

V gene: TRBV6-4
CDR3 length: 13
D gene: .
CDR3 protein: ASRRAGTDTDTQY

V gene: TRBV4-2
CDR3 length: 13
D gene: TRBD1
CDR3 protein: ASSPGQSLYNEQF

V gene: TRBV30
CDR3 length: 13
D gene: TRBD2
CDR3 protein: AWSLLGRGVGEQY

V gene: TRBV4-1
CDR3 length: 12
D gene: .
CDR3 protein: ASYSGLDGGELF

V gene: TRBV4-1
CDR3 length: 14
D gene: .
CDR3 protein: ASSQDGRRERGGYT

V gene: TRBV7-6
CDR3 length: 14
D gene: .
CDR3 protein: ASSRSGGNSGNTIY

V gene: TRBV21-1
CDR3 length: 12
D gene: .
CDR3 protein: ASSPRTEQETQY

V gene: TRBV11-1
CDR3 length: 12
D gene: .
CDR3 protein: ASSWGPTTDTQY

V gene: TRBV11-3
CDR3 length: 11
D gene: TRBD2
CDR3 protein: ASSLGGTIEQY

V gene: TRBV4-1
CDR3 length: 16
D gene: TRBD1
CDR3 protein: ASSQDRTWTGVTNEQF

V gene: TRBV6-1
CDR3 length: 13
D gene: .
CDR3 protein: ASSAYSGLSYEQY

V gene: TRBV30
CDR3 length: 12
D gene: TRBD1
CDR3 protein: AWTGGDSYSPLH

V gene: TRBV20-1
CDR3 length: 9
D gene: .
CDR3 protein: SALGNTEAF

V gene: TRBV7-8
CDR3 length: 13
D gene: TRBD1
CDR3 protein: ASSSGQGANEKLF

V gene: TRBV5-1
CDR3 length: 17
D gene: .
CDR3 protein: ASSPGKTQGPQGKETQY

V gene: TRBV27
CDR3 length: 9
D gene: .
CDR3 protein: ASSEGYGYT

V gene: TRBV19
CDR3 length: 12
D gene: .
CDR3 protein: ASSISPGGAGYT

V gene: TRBV14
CDR3 length: 9
D gene: .
CDR3 protein: ASSQGHEQY

V gene: TRBV30
CDR3 length: 11
D gene: .
CDR3 protein: AWSGTPGKGYT

V gene: TRBV4-1
CDR3 length: 15
D gene: TRBD1
CDR3 protein: ASSQAYETSRGTEAF

V gene: TRBV29-1
CDR3 length: 11
D gene: TRBD1
CDR3 protein: SARQGDVYEQY

V gene: TRBV28
CDR3 length: 13
D gene: TRBD1
CDR3 protein: ASSNAGTGVNEQY

V gene: TRBV7-3
CDR3 length: 12
D gene: .
CDR3 protein: ASSLNTGTGELF

V gene: TRBV6-4
CDR3 length: 13
D gene: .
CDR3 protein: ASSTLLGYLYEQY

V gene: TRBV2
CDR3 length: 12
D gene: .
CDR3 protein: ASRPDRVNYGYT

V gene: TRBV14
CDR3 length: 11
D gene: .
CDR3 protein: ASSQDQAQPQH